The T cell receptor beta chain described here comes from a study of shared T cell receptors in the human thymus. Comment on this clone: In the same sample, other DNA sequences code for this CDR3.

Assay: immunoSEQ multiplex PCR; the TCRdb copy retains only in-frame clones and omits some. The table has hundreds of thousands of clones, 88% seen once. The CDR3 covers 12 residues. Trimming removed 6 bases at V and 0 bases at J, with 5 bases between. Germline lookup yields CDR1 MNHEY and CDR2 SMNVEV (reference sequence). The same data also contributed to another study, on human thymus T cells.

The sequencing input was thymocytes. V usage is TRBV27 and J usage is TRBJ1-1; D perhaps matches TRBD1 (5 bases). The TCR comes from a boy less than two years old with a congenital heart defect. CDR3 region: CASRGVNTEAFF. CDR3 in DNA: TGTGCCAGCAGAGGGGTGAACACTGAAGCTTTCTTT.